A single T cell receptor (beta chain) is shown here with its context. The antigen remains undetermined. These data are taken from a study of cytomegalovirus exposure and HLA in healthy donors. Looking at the study overall: The roughly 120 million unique TCR beta sequences, from around 200 million T cells, were found by an earlier analysis. For the approximately 400 genotyped donors, more than 80% fell within the Caucasian-associated ancestry cluster.

V was pared by 6 bases and J by 4 bases, with 10 bases of the junction left unmatched. The CDR3 runs 16 residues. Germline-derived CDR1 and CDR2 are LNHDA and SQIVND (reference sequence). The study's findings and limits: Further analysis was carried out later, and it showed several of the most significant clusters appearing linked to common viral pathogens. Trimming of TCR beta V- and J-genes showed a link, identified in a later analysis, to a missense DCLRE1C variant.

PCR employed 60 Vbeta and 13 Jbeta primers. Repertoires were generated with immunoSEQ multiplex PCR, while TCRdb's copy carries only in-frame clones and drops some. This sample has 50,000 to 55,000 clones, with about 50% found just once. The sample consisted of PBMCs. The gene calls are TRBV19 and TRBJ1-3; 9 positions match TRBD1. The clonotype originates from a human donor in good health. The CDR3 sequence: CASSLTGTGLGNTIYF. In DNA form, the CDR3 reads TGTGCCAGTAGCCTAACCGGGACAGGGTTAGGAAACACCATATATTTT.